This T cell receptor beta chain came from a study of CD8+ T cells in alopecia areata. Obtained from alopecia areata patients were lesional scalp punch biopsies along with peripheral blood. Germline V gives CDR1 LNHDA, CDR2 SQIVND (reference sequence). This CDR3 comprises 16 residues. V lost 5 bases, J lost 3 bases, and 17 bases lay in between. It was cDNA, reverse transcribed from extracted RNA, that served as the sequencing template. Some clones are missing from TCRdb's copy, which holds only in-frame ones; the method was immunoSEQ multiplex PCR. The table shows about 150,000 clones, with 80% to 90% occurring only once.

The chain recombines TRBV19 with TRBJ2-1; maybe TRBD2 (6 bases). Material: CD8+ T cells sorted from blood, obtained at week 0. This receptor was obtained from a human donor with alopecia areata. The CDR3 here is CASSPGVRHNYNEQFF. The DNA for the CDR3 is TGTGCCAGTAGTCCGGGAGTAAGGCACAACTACAATGAGCAGTTCTTC.